Listed below are T cell receptor beta chains from one sample, sequenced in a study of blood T cell repertoires in COVID-19. Data came from immunoSEQ multiplex PCR; TCRdb stores just in-frame clones and leaves some out. The sample holds around 380,000 clones; around 87% are singletons and the top ten take 1% to 1.5%. Sequenced input: PBMCs or T cells enriched from blood (not recorded which). The receptors here all came from a man younger than 40 who had recovered from COVID-19. Each CDR3 is given without its conserved first and last residue.

v_gene	j_gene	CDR3aa
TRBV5-1	TRBJ2-1	ASSLRVNEQF
TRBV6-5	TRBJ1-1	ASRLETPNTEAF
TRBV23-1	TRBJ2-5	ASSHRASGGPQETQY
TRBV12-5	TRBJ1-1	ASGSWTGGTTEAF
TRBV7-2	TRBJ2-3	ASSLETSGGAVDTQY
TRBV19	TRBJ1-6	ASRSGMNSPLH
TRBV6-5	TRBJ2-7	ASSPQGVVLEQY
TRBV12-3/TRBV12-4	TRBJ1-4	ASSPSGAEKLF
TRBV18	TRBJ1-1	ASSPPGRGEAF
TRBV10-3	TRBJ1-3	AISESVGAFGNTIY
TRBV9	TRBJ1-1	ASSGTGGSTEAF
TRBV12-3/TRBV12-4	TRBJ2-2	ASSVAFGELF
TRBV18	TRBJ2-2	ASSPEDRRLGELF
TRBV11-1	TRBJ2-1	ASSFVGRQAHNEQF
TRBV12-3/TRBV12-4	TRBJ2-5	ASSLREQETQY
TRBV6-5	TRBJ1-5	ATRERWNNQPQH
TRBV19	TRBJ2-1	ASCCQRDYNEQF
TRBV18	TRBJ1-4	ASSPPNRGLTNEKLF
TRBV14	TRBJ2-5	ASRPTGGGETQY
TRBV2	TRBJ1-2	ASNAHREDGYT
TRBV18	TRBJ1-6	ASSPLMSSYNSPLH
TRBV6-2/TRBV6-3	TRBJ1-6	ASSWSGTVHSPLH
TRBV12-3/TRBV12-4	TRBJ1-3	ASREGGARAIY
TRBV6-2/TRBV6-3	TRBJ2-6	ASSYSKAPGQSSGANVLT
TRBV25-1	TRBJ1-2	ASSAAGGITGYT
TRBV2	TRBJ2-5	ASSGSAGGRETQY
TRBV6-2/TRBV6-3	TRBJ2-5	ASSYLRGTWETQY
TRBV5-6	TRBJ1-2	ASSLQVGYGYT
TRBV9	TRBJ2-5	ASSVAPRPGGETQY